These 16 T cell receptor beta chains were sequenced from one sample in a study of T-cell reconstitution after alpha-beta-depleted transplantation in children. Preparation of the TCRbeta library involved a method that used unique molecular identifiers. TCRdb recomputed calls from the PCR reads with MiXCR, one row per CDR3 protein. The sample yields about 540,000 distinct CDR3 sequences, about 16% seen once. The sample here was PBMCs from the stem cell graft donor, taken from the stem cell graft. The receptors originated from a human donor who donated a stem cell graft to a child with acute lymphoblastic leukemia.

The chain joins TRBV27 to TRBJ2-7, with D possibly being TRBD2 (5 bases). Germline CDR1 and CDR2: MNHEY and SMNVEV (reference sequence). Trimming pared 7 bases from V and 3 bases from J, leaving 13 bases between. This CDR3 contains 13 residues. The CDR3 loop is CASTPSAGYEQYF. The CDR3 bases are TGTGCCAGCACCCCAAGCGCGGGCTACGAGCAGTACTTC.

This clonotype was counted many times. This chain uses TRBV29-1 with TRBJ2-1; 11 bases are a match to TRBD2. Per germline, CDR1 SQVTM and CDR2 ANQGSEA. V lost 7 bases and J lost 4; bases outside the gene matches: 6. The CDR3 consists of 14 residues. CDR3 sequence (DNA): TGCAGCGCCAGGACTAGCGGGCTATACAATGAGCAGTTCTTC. It specifies CSARTSGLYNEQFF.

This clonotype has a handful of counts. The chain couples TRBV25-1 to TRBJ2-3, with TRBD2 matching over 8 bases. Per germline, CDR1 MGHDK and CDR2 SYGVNS. The CDR3 runs to 16 residues. The J segment lost 0 bases and the V segment lost 4 bases, leaving 6 bases of the junction unmatched. CDR3 protein: CASSGASSGSTDTQYF. In nucleotides, the CDR3 is TGTGCCAGCAGTGGAGCATCTAGCGGGAGCACAGATACGCAGTATTTT. The variable domain in full, with the rest retrieved from reference TRBV25-1 and TRBJ2-3, is EADIYQTPRYLVIGTGKKITLECSQTMGHDKMYWYQQDPGMELHLIHYSYGVNSTEKGDLSSESTVSRIRTEHFPLTLESARPSHTSQYLCASSGASSGSTDTQYFGPGTRLTVL.

The sample holds a few counts of this clonotype. The rearrangement uses TRBV9 and TRBJ1-1; D is unclear. This CDR3 region has 18 residues. The V gene lost 4 bases and the J gene lost 3 bases, with 25 bases spanning the gap. Germline CDR1 is SGDLS and CDR2 is YYNGEE. CDR3 region: CASSTRHGFGSVDTEAFF. Written as DNA, the CDR3 is TGTGCCAGCAGCACCCGGCACGGGTTTGGCAGTGTGGACACTGAAGCTTTCTTT.

The gene calls are TRBV7-9 and TRBJ2-3; D not certain. The CDR3 is 15 amino acids. The germline V gene has CDR1 SEHNR and CDR2 FQNEAQ (reference sequence). Trimming cost V 1 base and J 1 base, with 9 bases left between them. In DNA, the CDR3 is TGTGCCAGCAGCTTAGTTTGGTCACGCACAGATACGCAGTATTTT. Its protein product is CASSLVWSRTDTQYF.

This chain joins TRBV3-1 and TRBJ2-5; D is uncertain. The CDR3 extends over 16 amino acids. Trimming shortened V by 0 bases and J by 4 bases, and 15 bases separated the two germline ends. Germline V gene lookup returns CDR1 LGHDT and CDR2 YNNKEL (reference sequence). CDR3 in amino acids: CASSQDLSMPTETQYF. In DNA form, the CDR3 reads TGTGCCAGCAGCCAAGATCTGTCGATGCCCACAGAGACCCAGTACTTC.

The rearrangement links TRBV7-9 to TRBJ2-1; 10 bases line up with TRBD2. In germline, CDR1 is SEHNR, CDR2 FQNEAQ (reference sequence). CDR3 size: 14 residues. The J segment lost 5 bases and the V segment lost 9 bases, leaving 7 bases of the junction unmatched. The CDR3 reads CASTLAGEDNEQFF. The CDR3 nucleotides are TGTGCCAGTACCCTAGCGGGAGAGGACAATGAGCAGTTCTTC.

The chain couples TRBV3-1 to TRBJ2-3, with unresolved D. Trimming left V 2 bases short and J 6 bases short, with 12 bases between. There are 14 residues in the CDR3. CDR1 is LGHDT, CDR2 YNNKEL, per germline (reference sequence). The CDR3 sequence: CASSQYGPADTQYF. The CDR3, as DNA: TGTGCCAGCAGCCAATACGGACCGGCGGATACGCAGTATTTT.

This clonotype was counted between two and nine times. This rearrangement joins TRBV5-5 to TRBJ1-3; D not certain. Trimming took 0 bases from V and 4 from J, leaving 5 bases between them. The CDR3 contains 13 residues. The germline CDR1 and CDR2 sequences are SGHKS and YYEKEE (reference sequence). The CDR3 here is CASSLEVGNTIYF. In DNA, the CDR3 is TGTGCCAGCAGCTTGGAGGTCGGAAACACCATATATTTT.

The V call is TRBV20-1, the J call TRBJ2-1; the match to TRBD2 covers 10 bases. Losses at the gene ends were 3 bases for V and 5 bases for J; bases not matched to a gene: 7. CDR1 DFQATT and CDR2 SNEGSKA come from the germline V gene (reference sequence). The CDR3 covers 15 residues. The CDR3 DNA reads as TGCAGTGCTAGTGGAGCGGGAGGGCCTCACAATGAGCAGTTCTTC. Protein sequence: CSASGAGGPHNEQFF.

CDR3 loop: CASSDRLAGDNTDTQYF. The CDR3 DNA sequence: TGTGCCAGCAGCGACCGACTAGCGGGAGACAACACAGATACGCAGTATTTT. V and J are TRBV7-3 and TRBJ2-3, with 12 nucleotides matching TRBD2. Germline V lookup: CDR1 SGHTA, CDR2 FQGTGA. After removal of 5 bases from V and 2 bases from J, the junction contained 8 bases not matched to a gene. CDR3 length: 17 residues.

This clonotype was recorded a few times. V usage is TRBV20-1 and J usage is TRBJ2-7; D is undetermined. Trimming removed 3 bases from V and 7 bases from J, with 13 bases in between. The CDR3 totals 12 residues. Germline loops: CDR1 DFQATT, CDR2 SNEGSKA (reference sequence). CDR3 in amino acids: CSASWMGNEQYF. In DNA, the CDR3 is TGCAGTGCTAGCTGGATGGGCAATGAGCAGTACTTC.

The chain recombines TRBV7-8 with TRBJ1-5, with D possibly matching TRBD1 (5 bases). The V gene lost 4 bases and the J gene lost 5 bases, with 15 bases spanning the gap. The CDR3 is made up of 15 amino acids. Germline V gives CDR1 SGHVS, CDR2 FQNEAQ. CDR3 sequence: CASSYLRAGDQPQHF. CDR3 nucleotide sequence: TGTGCCAGCAGCTACCTCAGGGCGGGGGATCAGCCCCAGCATTTT.

This clonotype came up many times. The gene calls are TRBV27 and TRBJ2-3; 10 nucleotides agree with TRBD2. The CDR3 spans 16 residues. The J segment lost 2 bases and the V segment lost 5 bases, leaving 7 bases of the junction unmatched. Germline loops: CDR1 MNHEY, CDR2 SMNVEV (reference sequence). DNA of the CDR3: TGTGCCAGCAGTCCCCTAGCGGGAGTGAACACAGATACGCAGTATTTT. It encodes CASSPLAGVNTDTQYF.

The V call is TRBV7-8, the J call TRBJ1-2, with D unclear. V lost 3 bases, J lost 2 bases, and 10 bases lay in between. The CDR3 extends over 14 amino acids. CDR1 SGHVS and CDR2 FQNEAQ come from the germline V gene. CDR3 amino acids: CASSFLGVNYGYTF. The DNA for the CDR3 is TGTGCCAGCAGCTTTCTCGGGGTGAACTATGGCTACACCTTC.

This clonotype came up many times. The chain couples TRBV12-3 or TRBV12-4 to TRBJ2-1; D ambiguous. V lost 3 bases to trimming and J lost 3 bases, with 6 bases between them. The CDR3 totals 13 residues. CDR3 residues: CASSLSRYNEQFF. DNA for the CDR3: TGTGCCAGCAGTTTGAGCCGCTACAATGAGCAGTTCTTC.